Each of the 18 T cell receptor beta chains below was sequenced from the same sample in a study of T cell responses to AZD1222 COVID-19 vaccine. This table comes from immunoSEQ multiplex PCR, and its TCRdb copy is limited to in-frame clones, with some not included. This sample carries over 130,000 clones, roughly 92% of them seen once, and the ten largest clones take roughly 5%. Sequencing used peripheral blood, obtained on day 0 of AZD1222 vaccination. The receptors shown here come from an adult in good health.

In its sample, this clone was seen once. The chain is built from TRBV6-5 and TRBJ1-1; D gene uncertain. Germline lookup yields CDR1 MNHEY and CDR2 SVGAGI. There are 14 residues in the CDR3. Trimming pared 5 bases from V and 2 bases from J, leaving 12 bases between. The DNA of the CDR3 is TGTGCCAGCAGTAAATTGAACAGAAACACTGAAGCTTTCTTT. Translating it yields CASSKLNRNTEAFF.

This clone showed up just a few times. The V and J genes are TRBV19 and TRBJ2-3, with D tentatively TRBD1 or TRBD2 (6 bases each). Trimming took off 6 bases at V and 0 bases at J, with 16 bases between the two ends. Germline V CDR1 and CDR2: LNHDA, SQIVND (reference sequence). The CDR3 contains 16 residues. This CDR3 is CASSIGGTSSTDTQYF. The CDR3 nucleotides are TGTGCCAGTAGCATTGGAGGGACATCTAGCACAGATACGCAGTATTTT.

This rearrangement joins TRBV29-1 to TRBJ1-1; D possibly corresponds to TRBD1 (5 bases). CDR3 length: 11 amino acids. V lost 4 bases and J lost 8, with 11 bases in between. The germline gives CDR1 SQVTM, CDR2 ANQGSEA. CDR3 in DNA: TGCAGCGTTGGAGAGCGGGACGAAGCTTTCTTT. It is translated as CSVGERDEAFF.

J is TRBJ2-2 and V is TRBV7-2; D is undetermined. The CDR3 is 15 amino acids. Trimming removed 1 base from V and 6 bases from J, with 12 bases in between. Germline CDR1 SGHTA, CDR2 FQGNSA. This CDR3 is CASSLEVVYAGELFF. CDR3 DNA: TGTGCCAGCAGCTTAGAGGTGGTATATGCCGGGGAGCTGTTTTTT.

The chain's CDR3 is CASSRGEGFQETQYF. The CDR3 nucleotides read TGTGCCAGCAGCCGTGGAGAAGGGTTCCAAGAGACCCAGTACTTC. This chain links TRBV6-2 or TRBV6-3 with TRBJ2-5; no clear D gene. In germline, CDR1 is MNHEY, CDR2 SVGEGT. The germline V and J ends were trimmed by 6 bases and 1 base, with 15 bases remaining between them. The CDR3 loop spans 15 amino acids.

The chain employs TRBV7-9 and TRBJ1-1; D is uncertain. The V gene's germline CDR1 is SEHNR and CDR2 FQNEAQ (reference sequence). The CDR3 has 13 amino acids. Trimming stripped 6 bases from V and 1 base from J, with 9 bases between. The CDR3 DNA follows: TGTGCCAGCAGTTCGCCGGGGAACACTGAAGCTTTCTTT. Translating gives CASSSPGNTEAFF. The full variable domain, its missing parts supplied by reference TRBV7-9 and TRBJ1-1, is DTGVSQNPRHKITKRGQNVTFRCDPISEHNRLYWYRQTLGQGPEFLTYFQNEAQLEKSRLLSDRFSAERPKGSFSTLEIQRTEQGDSAMYLCASSSPGNTEAFFGQGTRLTVV.

This chain joins TRBV9 and TRBJ1-4, with a weak D call TRBD1 (5 bases). From germline, CDR1 is SGDLS and CDR2 YYNGEE. This CDR3 comprises 16 residues. Trimming shortened V by 1 base and J by 6 bases, and 16 bases separated the two germline ends. The CDR3 region is CASSVLRDPSDEKLFF. Written as DNA, the CDR3 is TGTGCCAGCAGCGTACTCAGGGACCCATCGGATGAAAAACTGTTTTTT.

This rearrangement joins TRBV5-6 to TRBJ2-2; TRBD2 matches at 9 bases. Germline V gene data show CDR1 as SGHDT and CDR2 as YYEEEE. The V gene end was trimmed by 2 bases and the J gene end by 8 bases; junction bases not matched to a gene: 13. The CDR3 has 17 residues. CDR3 coding DNA: TGTGCCAGCAGCTTCCGGGGCGGCGGGGGGGCCGATGGGGAGCTGTTTTTT. Translated, it gives CASSFRGGGGADGELFF.

The chain carries TRBV19 and TRBJ2-3; 7 nucleotides align to TRBD2. The CDR3 is made up of 15 amino acids. The ends lost 5 bases at V and 1 base at J; junction bases unmatched: 6. Germline CDR1 reads LNHDA; CDR2 reads SQIVND (reference sequence). The CDR3 nucleotides read TGTGCCAGTAGTGGGAGGGCCGTTGGCACAGATACGCAGTATTTT. Translated: CASSGRAVGTDTQYF.

This clone was seen only once. The chain links TRBV4-1 to TRBJ1-1; no clear D. Germline CDR1 is MGHRA and CDR2 is YSYEKL. V was shortened by 1 base and J by 0 bases, with 9 bases between the two germline ends. The CDR3 has 15 amino acids. The CDR3 region is CASSQAGRMNTEAFF. The CDR3 region has the DNA TGCGCCAGCAGCCAAGCCGGACGGATGAACACTGAAGCTTTCTTT.

The CDR3 reads CASTRGDSTNEKLFF. DNA of the CDR3: TGTGCCAGCACCCGGGGCGACTCAACTAATGAAAAACTGTTTTTT. This chain connects TRBV7-6 to TRBJ1-4; a weak D match, TRBD1 (5 bases). Trimming took 7 bases from V and 0 from J, leaving 12 bases between them. Germline V CDR1 and CDR2: SGHVS, FNYEAQ. The CDR3 runs 15 residues. The full variable domain, in which reference TRBV7-6 and TRBJ1-4 provide the parts outside the CDR3, is GAGVSQSPRYKVTKRGQDVALRCDPISGHVSLYWYRQALGQGPEFLTYFNYEAQQDKSGLPNDRFSAERPEGSISTLTIQRTEQRDSAMYRCASTRGDSTNEKLFFGSGTQLSVL.

CDR3 in DNA: TGTGCCAGCAGTCCCGGGGGCTCCTACGAGCAGTACTTC. It yields the protein CASSPGGSYEQYF. This chain links TRBV28 with TRBJ2-7, with TRBD2 as a possible D gene (6 bases). The CDR3 is made up of 13 amino acids. Deletions cut 5 bases from V and 0 bases from J, with 8 bases between. The germline V gene has CDR1 MDHEN and CDR2 SYDVKM.

The chain is built from TRBV3-1 (or the pseudogene TRBV3-2) and TRBJ2-7; D is unresolved. The CDR3 length is 19 residues. Germline V gene data show CDR1 as LGHDT and CDR2 as YNNKEL (reference sequence). The V and J ends lost 0 bases and 0 bases respectively, with 21 bases between them. The CDR3 DNA reads as TGTGCCAGCAGCCAAGAATTGGGCCCCAGCAGCGAGAGCTCCTACGAGCAGTACTTC. Amino acid sequence: CASSQELGPSSESSYEQYF.

This clone was picked up one time. The V and J genes are TRBV20-1 and TRBJ1-1; no firm D call. The germline gives CDR1 DFQATT, CDR2 SNEGSKA (reference sequence). Between the trimmed V and J ends, which lost 6 bases and 0 bases, there was a span of 5 bases. The CDR3 sequence is 11 residues long. CDR3 coding DNA: TGCAGTGCGGGTATGAACACTGAAGCTTTCTTT. Translating gives CSAGMNTEAFF.

The rearrangement links TRBV6-5 to TRBJ1-5; 7 bases are a match to TRBD1. Germline trimming cut 0 bases from V and 10 bases from J; bases unmatched to any gene: 6. This CDR3 region has 14 residues. Germline V gene sequence: CDR1 MNHEY, CDR2 SVGAGI. The CDR3 nucleotides are TGTGCCAGCAGTTACTCGCGACAGGGTCGCCCCCAGCATTTT. Encoded protein: CASSYSRQGRPQHF.

V and J are TRBV3-1 (or the pseudogene TRBV3-2) and TRBJ2-5; D gene uncertain. The CDR3 is 13 residues long. CDR1 is LGHDT and CDR2 is YNNKEL in the germline V gene (reference sequence). Trimming left V 3 bases short and J 4 bases short, with 9 bases between. The CDR3 loop reads CASSHGPGETQYF. The CDR3 DNA follows: TGTGCCAGCAGCCACGGGCCGGGAGAGACCCAGTACTTC.

The chain employs TRBV5-6 and TRBJ2-7, with 8 nucleotides matching TRBD1. The trim removed 4 bases at V and 2 bases at J, leaving 5 bases unmatched. The germline gives CDR1 SGHDT, CDR2 YYEEEE. This CDR3 spans 14 amino acids. CDR3 protein: CASSMTGVAYEQYF. The CDR3 DNA sequence: TGTGCCAGCAGCATGACAGGGGTCGCCTACGAGCAGTACTTC.

This chain connects TRBV13 to TRBJ1-5; 9 bases fit TRBD1. V lost 4 bases and J lost 6; bases outside the gene matches: 13. Germline values: CDR1 PRHDT, CDR2 FYEKMQ (reference sequence). The CDR3 is 17 residues long. CDR3 DNA sequence: TGTGCCAGCAGCTCGATAGTGGACAGGGGAAAGTCTCAGCCCCAGCATTTT. Translated, it gives CASSSIVDRGKSQPQHF.